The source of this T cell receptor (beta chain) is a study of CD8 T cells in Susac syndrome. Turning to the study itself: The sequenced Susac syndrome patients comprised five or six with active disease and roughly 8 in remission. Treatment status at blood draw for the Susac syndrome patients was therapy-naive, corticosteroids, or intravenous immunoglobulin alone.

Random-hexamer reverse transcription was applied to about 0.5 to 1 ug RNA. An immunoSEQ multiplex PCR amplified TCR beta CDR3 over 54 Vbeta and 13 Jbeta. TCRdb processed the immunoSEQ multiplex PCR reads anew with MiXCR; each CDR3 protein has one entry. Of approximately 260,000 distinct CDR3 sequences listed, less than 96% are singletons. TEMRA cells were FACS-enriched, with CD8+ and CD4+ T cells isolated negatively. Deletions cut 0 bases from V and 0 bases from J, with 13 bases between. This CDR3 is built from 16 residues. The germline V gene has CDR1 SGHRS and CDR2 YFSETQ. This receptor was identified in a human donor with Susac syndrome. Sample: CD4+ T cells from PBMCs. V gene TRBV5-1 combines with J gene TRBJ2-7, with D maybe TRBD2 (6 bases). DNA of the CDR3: TGCGCCAGCAGCTTGGTGGGACTGTCGAGCTCCTACGAGCAGTACTTC. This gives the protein CASSLVGLSSSYEQYF.